One sample yielded the 17 T cell receptor beta chains listed below, sequenced in a study of metastatic and nonmetastatic thyroid tumors. Thyroid surgery had not been preceded by any treatment in any patient. TCRdb re-called clones from the PCR reads using MiXCR. Found here are more than 85,000 clones, roughly 8.6% of them singletons; the top ten hold 8.8%. The sequenced material came from blood. These receptor sequences come from a female donor with papillary thyroid cancer or a benign thyroid nodule (not recorded which). Some clones in this sample may be carry-over from other donors' samples.

This clone was recorded many times. This chain uses TRBV6-1 with TRBJ1-5, with D possibly matching TRBD1 (5 bases). The length of the CDR3 is 15 residues. The V and J ends lost 6 bases and 6 bases respectively, with 18 bases between them. CDR1 is MNHNS, CDR2 SASEGT, per germline. The CDR3 DNA sequence: TGTGCCAGCAGACCCGACTGGGGCGTAGGTCAGCCCCAGCATTTT. Translation gives CASRPDWGVGQPQHF.

This clone was recorded at least ten times. CDR3 in amino acids: CASRADRNTGELFF. The CDR3 DNA reads TGTGCCAGCAGGGCAGACAGGAACACCGGGGAGCTGTTTTTT. The V and J genes are TRBV6-1 and TRBJ2-2, with D maybe TRBD1 (5 bases). V lost 6 bases, J lost 1 base, and 9 bases lay in between. The CDR3 runs to 14 residues. Germline V CDR1 and CDR2: MNHNS, SASEGT.

This clone was counted at least ten times. Germline is not matched at one junction end, which may reflect a read error. The chain has TRBV5-4 and TRBJ1-2; D is undetermined. This CDR3 contains 11 residues. CDR1 and CDR2 from the germline V gene are SGHNT and YYREEE (reference sequence). The CDR3 sequence is CASSLVQPPVF. The DNA for the CDR3 is TGTGCCAGCAGCTTGGTTCAGCCGCCGGTCTTC.

This clone was seen ten or more times. The V and J genes are TRBV6-5 and TRBJ2-3; the D gene is possibly TRBD2 (6 bases). The V end lost 5 bases, the J end lost 7 bases, and 25 bases lay between the germline ends. CDR3 length: 17 residues. Germline CDR1 reads MNHEY; CDR2 reads SVGAGI. CDR3: CASSPRASAGLKNTQYF. CDR3 DNA: TGTGCCAGCAGTCCCCGAGCGTCCGCCGGACTAAAAAATACGCAGTATTTT.

This clone has just a few counts. Being one base from a much bigger clone, this may be a read error. CDR3 bases: TGCGCCAGCAGCTTGGACAGAGACGAAGCTTTCTTT. Amino acid sequence: CASSLDRDEAFF. The chain links TRBV5-1 to TRBJ1-1, with unresolved D. This CDR3 has 12 residues. Trimming took off 0 bases at V and 8 bases at J, with 8 bases between the two ends. Germline loops: CDR1 SGHRS, CDR2 YFSETQ.

At least ten counts were recorded for this clone. The chain has TRBV27 and TRBJ2-3, with 11 nucleotides matching TRBD2. V gave up 1 base and J gave up 4 bases; unmatched junction bases: 7. The germline V gene encodes CDR1 MNHEY and CDR2 SMNVEV (reference sequence). The CDR3 length is 17 residues. Here the CDR3 reads CASSLYHSGGGADTQYF. The DNA of the CDR3 is TGTGCCAGCAGTTTATATCATAGCGGGGGGGGGGCAGATACGCAGTATTTT.

This clone showed up just a few times. With a much larger clone just one base away, this may be a read error. The V gene is TRBV6-4, the J gene TRBJ1-1; 8 nucleotides align to TRBD1. V gave up 6 bases and J gave up 4 bases; unmatched junction bases: 7. CDR3 size: 14 residues. Germline CDR1 reads MRHNA; CDR2 reads SNTAGT. The DNA of the CDR3 is TGTGCCAGCAGATATACTGACAGGGGCACTGAAGCTTTCTTT. Protein sequence: CASRYTDRGTEAFF.

This clone was found many times. J is TRBJ1-1 and V is TRBV7-2; a possible D gene is TRBD1 (5 bases). Deletions cut 0 bases from V and 5 bases from J, with 10 bases between. The length of the CDR3 is 14 residues. Per germline, CDR1 SGHTA and CDR2 FQGNSA. The CDR3 is CASSLARGWTEAFF. The CDR3 DNA reads TGTGCCAGCAGCTTAGCGCGGGGGTGGACTGAAGCTTTCTTT.

At least ten counts were recorded for this clone. The chain uses TRBV12-3 or TRBV12-4 and TRBJ1-3; 8 bases map to TRBD1. This CDR3 is 16 amino acids long. J gave up 0 bases and V 6 bases, and 7 bases lay outside the gene matches. The CDR3 bases are TGTGCCAGCAGAACCTGGACAGGGTCCTCTGGAAACACCATATATTTT. Its protein is CASRTWTGSSGNTIYF.

This clone was counted many times. V usage is TRBV2 and J usage is TRBJ2-7; 7 bases are a match to TRBD2. The CDR3 sequence is 15 residues long. Germline V gene data show CDR1 as SNHLY and CDR2 as FYNNEI. J gave up 6 bases and V 9 bases, and 17 bases lay outside the gene matches. CDR3 DNA sequence: TGTGCCAGTCAAAATCGAGGCGGGGGTGTCGGCGAGCAGTACTTC. Translating gives CASQNRGGGVGEQYF.

This clone was detected a few times. This sequence joins TRBV3-1 and TRBJ2-6, with D unclear. V lost 3 bases and J 0 bases, leaving 9 bases between the germline ends. Germline V lookup: CDR1 LGHDT, CDR2 YNNKEL (reference sequence). The length of the CDR3 is 16 residues. The DNA of the CDR3 is TGTGCCAGCAGCCAGGGTGGATTCTCTGGGGCCAACGTCCTGACTTTC. Translated: CASSQGGFSGANVLTF.

The V gene is TRBV11-1, the J gene TRBJ2-1, with a possible D match to TRBD1 (6 bases). This CDR3 is 15 amino acids long. The germline CDR1 and CDR2 sequences are SGHAT and FQDESV (reference sequence). Trimming shortened V by 1 base and J by 6 bases, and 13 bases separated the two germline ends. Here the CDR3 DNA reads TGTGCCAGCAGCTTAGGGGGGCTAACCGTCAATGAGCAGTTCTTC. It yields the protein CASSLGGLTVNEQFF.

This clone was picked up a small number of times. CDR3 residues: CASSEVGNGYTF. Here the CDR3 DNA reads TGTGCCAGCAGTGAAGTAGGGAACGGCTACACCTTC. The chain uses TRBV6-1 and TRBJ1-2; D is unresolved. V shed 1 base and J shed 8 bases, with 8 bases lying between them. The CDR3 length is 12 residues. Germline V gene lookup returns CDR1 MNHNS and CDR2 SASEGT.

On this clone: The CDR3 end shows no conserved phenylalanine or tryptophan, and so a read error is likely. J is TRBJ2-7 and V is TRBV5-1; D perhaps matches TRBD1 (8 bases). The CDR3 loop spans 19 amino acids. Germline V gene sequence: CDR1 SGHRS, CDR2 YFSETQ. The V and J ends lost 0 bases and 3 bases respectively, with 25 bases between them. CDR3 amino acids: CASSLAGWTGRAYYYEQYL. The DNA for the CDR3 is TGCGCCAGCAGCTTGGCCGGTTGGACAGGGAGGGCCTACTACTACGAGCAGTACCTC.

This clone was counted at least ten times. The genes are TRBV7-9 and TRBJ2-7; 7 bases fit TRBD2. Per the germline V gene, CDR1 is SEHNR and CDR2 is FQNEAQ (reference sequence). Trimming removed 6 bases from V and 5 bases from J; junction bases left unmatched: 7. This CDR3 is 13 amino acids long. CDR3 nucleotides: TGTGCCAGCAGGGTGGACGGGGGGAACGAGCAGTACTTC. Protein product: CASRVDGGNEQYF.

This clone was recorded a few times. The chain has TRBV20-1 and TRBJ2-3; no clear D gene. Per germline, CDR1 DFQATT and CDR2 SNEGSKA (reference sequence). V lost 0 bases to trimming and J lost 4 bases, with 11 bases between them. CDR3 size: 14 residues. CDR3 loop: CSARDRLGADTQYF. The DNA of the CDR3 is TGCAGTGCTAGAGATAGGCTAGGCGCAGATACGCAGTATTTT.

Only a few counts were recorded for this clone. CDR3 coding DNA: TGCAGCGGAACAGGGGGTAGCACAGATACGCAGTATTTT. It yields the protein CSGTGGSTDTQYF. V is TRBV29-1 and J is TRBJ2-3, with 8 nucleotides matching TRBD1. The length of the CDR3 is 13 residues. Germline V gene data show CDR1 as SQVTM and CDR2 as ANQGSEA. The junction had 3 bases not matched to a gene; V was cut back by 7 bases and J by 0 bases.